The entry that follows covers one TCR beta chain sequence. This record comes from a study of shared clonotypes between healthy human individuals. Genomic DNA of each subset was evenly split across several immunoSEQ plates. Profiled with immunoSEQ multiplex PCR; TCRdb holds only in-frame clones, not every one. This sample has about 1.5 million clones, with 95% to 99% found just once. CDR3 length: 15 residues. Germline V lookup: CDR1 MNHNY, CDR2 SVGAGI (reference sequence). V gave up 6 bases and J gave up 4 bases, with 19 bases separating them. The sequencing sample was made of naive CD4+ T cells sorted from blood. Described subset: CD45RA+ positively selected. V and J are TRBV6-6 and TRBJ2-7, with unresolved D. This TCR was sampled from a man aged 25-45 years in good health. The CDR3 loop is CASSYDQARSYEQYF. DNA for the CDR3: TGTGCCAGCAGCTACGATCAAGCTAGATCTTACGAGCAGTACTTC.